A selection of T cell receptor beta chains follows, all from one sample in a study of response to subunit inactivated influenza vaccine. In TCRdb, the RT-PCR reads were re-called with MiXCR into one record per CDR3 protein. The table shows 500,000 or so distinct CDR3 sequences, with approximately 15% occurring only once. Sequenced here: CD4+ T cells sorted from PBMCs, sampled roughly 24 months after vaccination. The receptors stem from a man between 45 and 75 years old who received an inactivated influenza vaccine. Each CDR3 is given with its conserved first and last residue. D genes are given only for firm matches. Only some rows state a clone size, as once, few, many or a class for expanded clones.

d_call j_call clone_size v_call cdr3_aa cdr3_nt
NA TRBJ2-1 few TRBV12-3/TRBV12-4 CASSLAGVLGSYNEQFF TGTGCCAGCAGTTTAGCGGGGGTACTAGGCTCCTACAATGAGCAGTTCTTC
NA TRBJ2-6 NA TRBV29-1 CSVGGPSGANVLTF TGCAGCGTAGGAGGGCCCTCTGGGGCCAACGTCCTGACTTTC
TRBD2 TRBJ2-1 NA TRBV6-1 CASSEAAGGSYNEQFF TGTGCCAGCAGTGAAGCTGCGGGGGGCTCCTACAATGAGCAGTTCTTC
NA TRBJ1-6 NA TRBV30 CAWSVQVDSPLHF TGTGCCTGGAGTGTACAGGTAGATTCACCCCTCCACTTT
NA TRBJ1-2 many TRBV12-3/TRBV12-4 CASSFSFEGHTRHYGYTF TGTGCCAGCAGTTTTTCATTTGAGGGACATACGCGGCATTATGGCTACACCTTC
NA TRBJ2-7 few TRBV11-2 CASSLGSGYEQYF TGTGCCAGCAGCTTAGGGTCAGGGTATGAGCAGTACTTC
NA TRBJ2-5 many TRBV11-2 CASSFGQQETQYF TGTGCCAGCAGCTTTGGACAGCAAGAGACCCAGTACTTC
NA TRBJ1-5 few TRBV20-1 CSAAQSFNQPQHF TGCAGTGCTGCTCAGTCGTTCAATCAGCCCCAGCATTTT
TRBD1 TRBJ2-7 few TRBV29-1 CSGSDRARSEQYF TGCAGCGGATCGGACAGGGCCAGGAGTGAGCAGTACTTC
NA TRBJ1-1 few TRBV7-9 CASSLYSEAFF TGTGCCAGCAGCTTATACTCTGAAGCTTTCTTT
NA TRBJ2-1 NA TRBV7-2 CASSNQRNNEQFF TGTGCCAGCAGCAACCAGCGGAACAATGAGCAGTTCTTC